The rows below give T cell receptor beta chains drawn from one sample of a study of T cell repertoires in ileal Crohn's disease. Method: immunoSEQ multiplex PCR; TCRdb's copy keeps in-frame clones and lacks some. Of roughly 8,500 clones in the sample, roughly 85% were seen once. The sequencing input was ileal tissue. The source of these receptors is an adult with Crohn's disease. Each CDR3 is given with its conserved first and last residue. The D gene is left open where the match is weak. Clone size is shown for a subset of rows, as once, few, many or a class of expanded clone.

d_gene: TRBD2
v_gene: TRBV11-2
j_gene: TRBJ2-3
abundance: once
CDR3nt: TGTGCCAGCAGCTCCGCCCGCGGGGGTACGCAGTATTTT
CDR3aa: CASSSARGGTQYF

d_gene: TRBD2
v_gene: TRBV6-4
j_gene: TRBJ2-2
abundance: .
CDR3nt: TGTGCCAGCAGAGGCAGGGAGGGCACCGGGGAGCTGTTTTTT
CDR3aa: CASRGREGTGELFF

d_gene: TRBD2
v_gene: TRBV5-5
j_gene: TRBJ2-1
abundance: .
CDR3nt: TGTGCCAGCAGCACGGAGGGGACTAGAAATGAGCAGTTCTTC
CDR3aa: CASSTEGTRNEQFF

d_gene: TRBD2
v_gene: TRBV7-2
j_gene: TRBJ2-5
abundance: .
CDR3nt: TGTGCCAGCAGCTTAGCAGGGAGGGGACTAGCGGGACGCGAGACCCAGTACTTC
CDR3aa: CASSLAGRGLAGRETQYF

d_gene: TRBD1
v_gene: TRBV5-1
j_gene: TRBJ2-7
abundance: .
CDR3nt: TGCGCCAGCGGGACAGGGGCCTCCTACGAGCAGTACTTC
CDR3aa: CASGTGASYEQYF

d_gene: TRBD1
v_gene: TRBV7-2
j_gene: TRBJ2-7
abundance: .
CDR3nt: TGTGCCAGCAGCCTCAGGGGGCCGCTCTACGAGCAGTACTTC
CDR3aa: CASSLRGPLYEQYF

d_gene: .
v_gene: TRBV7-6
j_gene: TRBJ1-1
abundance: .
CDR3nt: TGTGCCAGCAGCTTAGGAGGGGAGGTGGAAGCTTTCTTT
CDR3aa: CASSLGGEVEAFF

d_gene: .
v_gene: TRBV7-9
j_gene: TRBJ2-6
abundance: once
CDR3nt: TGTGCCAGCAGCCCTCCAGGGGCTGGGGCCAACGTCCTGACTTTC
CDR3aa: CASSPPGAGANVLTF

d_gene: TRBD2
v_gene: TRBV4-1
j_gene: TRBJ2-7
abundance: .
CDR3nt: TGCGCCAGCAGCCAAGATCCTAGCGGGAGTAAGAAGCAGTACTTC
CDR3aa: CASSQDPSGSKKQYF

d_gene: .
v_gene: TRBV11-1
j_gene: TRBJ2-3
abundance: few
CDR3nt: TGTGCCAGCACCGGACAGCGGTCCACAGATACGCAGTATTTT
CDR3aa: CASTGQRSTDTQYF

d_gene: .
v_gene: TRBV7-2
j_gene: TRBJ2-3
abundance: few
CDR3nt: TGTGCCAGCAGCCGAGGGGGGGGACGAGATACGCAGTATTTT
CDR3aa: CASSRGGGRDTQYF

d_gene: TRBD1
v_gene: TRBV5-4
j_gene: TRBJ1-1
abundance: .
CDR3nt: TGTGCCAGCAGATTGGACAGGGGGTTCGCTGAAGCTTTCTTT
CDR3aa: CASRLDRGFAEAFF

d_gene: .
v_gene: TRBV28
j_gene: TRBJ1-1
abundance: .
CDR3nt: TGTGCCAGCAAGAGACGGGTGAACACTGAAGCTTTCTTT
CDR3aa: CASKRRVNTEAFF

d_gene: .
v_gene: TRBV27
j_gene: TRBJ1-6
abundance: .
CDR3nt: TGTGCCAGCAGTTCTCAAACAGGGTATAATTCACCCCTCCACTTT
CDR3aa: CASSSQTGYNSPLHF

d_gene: .
v_gene: TRBV18
j_gene: TRBJ1-2
abundance: .
CDR3nt: TGTGCCAGCTCCCACAGGGTTGGCTATGGCTACACCTTC
CDR3aa: CASSHRVGYGYTF

d_gene: .
v_gene: TRBV6-5
j_gene: TRBJ2-3
abundance: .
CDR3nt: TGTGCCAGCAGTTTAGGTCCAGGAGATACGCAGTATTTT
CDR3aa: CASSLGPGDTQYF

d_gene: TRBD1
v_gene: TRBV5-1
j_gene: TRBJ1-2
abundance: few
CDR3nt: TGCGCCAGCAGCCAGGGACAGGAAAGTGGCTACACCTTC
CDR3aa: CASSQGQESGYTF

d_gene: .
v_gene: TRBV12-5
j_gene: TRBJ2-7
abundance: .
CDR3nt: TGTGCTAGTGGCCTCAGGGTGGGGCAGTACTTC
CDR3aa: CASGLRVGQYF

d_gene: TRBD1
v_gene: TRBV19
j_gene: TRBJ1-1
abundance: .
CDR3nt: TGTGCCAGTAGTATGGGCCACAGGGGCCGCACTGAAGCTTTCTTT
CDR3aa: CASSMGHRGRTEAFF

d_gene: TRBD2
v_gene: TRBV6-6
j_gene: TRBJ2-5
abundance: .
CDR3nt: TGTGCCAGCAGTTTACCCACTAGCGGGGGGGAGACCCAGTACTTC
CDR3aa: CASSLPTSGGETQYF

d_gene: .
v_gene: TRBV7-9
j_gene: TRBJ1-4
abundance: few
CDR3nt: TGTGCCAGCAGCTTCGGGGGTCGGGGGGCTAATGAAAAACTGTTTTTT
CDR3aa: CASSFGGRGANEKLFF

d_gene: .
v_gene: TRBV7-2
j_gene: TRBJ2-1
abundance: once
CDR3nt: TGTGCCAGCAGCTTAATGGCGTCTAGCGCCTACAATGAGCAGTTCTTC
CDR3aa: CASSLMASSAYNEQFF

d_gene: .
v_gene: TRBV7-2
j_gene: TRBJ2-7
abundance: .
CDR3nt: TGTGCCAGCAGCTTAGCGGCGGGGGCCGAGCAGTACTTC
CDR3aa: CASSLAAGAEQYF

d_gene: TRBD1
v_gene: TRBV5-1
j_gene: TRBJ2-5
abundance: .
CDR3nt: TGCGCCAGCAGCTGGAACTCGGGACAGGGAGAGACCCAGTACTTC
CDR3aa: CASSWNSGQGETQYF

d_gene: TRBD1
v_gene: TRBV11-3
j_gene: TRBJ1-5
abundance: .
CDR3nt: TGTGCCAGCAGTAAGACAGGGATGGGGGTTAGCAATCAGCCCCAGCATTTT
CDR3aa: CASSKTGMGVSNQPQHF

d_gene: TRBD2
v_gene: TRBV6-1
j_gene: TRBJ2-3
abundance: .
CDR3nt: TGTGCCAGCAGTGAACTAGCGGGAGGGCCAGATGCGCAGTATTTT
CDR3aa: CASSELAGGPDAQYF

d_gene: .
v_gene: TRBV28
j_gene: TRBJ1-2
abundance: once
CDR3nt: TGTGCCAGCAGAGCTGCGGCAGGGGCGGATGGCTACACCTTC
CDR3aa: CASRAAAGADGYTF

d_gene: .
v_gene: TRBV12-5
j_gene: TRBJ2-5
abundance: .
CDR3nt: TGTGCTAGTGGAATCAATTGGGGCCGGCCAGAGACCCAGTACTTC
CDR3aa: CASGINWGRPETQYF

d_gene: .
v_gene: TRBV18
j_gene: TRBJ2-3
abundance: .
CDR3nt: TGTGCCAGCTCTCCTTTCGGTCCGCAGTATTTT
CDR3aa: CASSPFGPQYF

d_gene: .
v_gene: TRBV6-6
j_gene: TRBJ1-5
abundance: .
CDR3nt: TGTGCCAGCAGTTACGGGCAGTTGGCGGGGGATCAGCCCCAGCATTTT
CDR3aa: CASSYGQLAGDQPQHF

d_gene: TRBD2
v_gene: TRBV5-1
j_gene: TRBJ2-3
abundance: .
CDR3nt: TGCGCCAGCATAGGGACTAGCGGCACAGATACGCAGTATTTT
CDR3aa: CASIGTSGTDTQYF

d_gene: TRBD1
v_gene: TRBV11-2
j_gene: TRBJ2-5
abundance: .
CDR3nt: TGTGCCAGCAGCTGGGCAGGGGACAGGGGGGAGCAGTACTTC
CDR3aa: CASSWAGDRGEQYF

d_gene: TRBD2
v_gene: TRBV9
j_gene: TRBJ2-3
abundance: .
CDR3nt: TGTGCCAGCAGCGACGGCCTAAAAGGCGGGGGGTCCAAAACAGATACGCAGTATTTT
CDR3aa: CASSDGLKGGGSKTDTQYF

d_gene: .
v_gene: TRBV7-2
j_gene: TRBJ2-5
abundance: .
CDR3nt: TGTGCCAGCAGCCGAGATAGCCAAGAGACCCAGTACTTC
CDR3aa: CASSRDSQETQYF

d_gene: .
v_gene: TRBV5-6
j_gene: TRBJ1-1
abundance: .
CDR3nt: TGTGCCAGCAGCTACTATACCTTTAGGTCTGAAGCTTTCTTT
CDR3aa: CASSYYTFRSEAFF

d_gene: TRBD1
v_gene: TRBV18
j_gene: TRBJ2-1
abundance: .
CDR3nt: TGTGCCAGCTCACCATTCACCGGGACAGGGGTAGATGAGCAGTTCTTC
CDR3aa: CASSPFTGTGVDEQFF

d_gene: TRBD1
v_gene: TRBV5-1
j_gene: TRBJ2-7
abundance: once
CDR3nt: TGCGCCAGCGAAATAGGGACAGGGGACTACGAGCAGTACTTC
CDR3aa: CASEIGTGDYEQYF

d_gene: .
v_gene: TRBV5-4
j_gene: TRBJ2-1
abundance: few
CDR3nt: TGTGCCAGCAGCCTCTCCGTTAGCCTCCCATACAATGAGCAGTTCTTC
CDR3aa: CASSLSVSLPYNEQFF

d_gene: TRBD2
v_gene: TRBV19
j_gene: TRBJ2-7
abundance: .
CDR3nt: TGTGCCAGTAGTATTCGGGGGGGAACCTACGAGCAGTACTTC
CDR3aa: CASSIRGGTYEQYF

d_gene: .
v_gene: TRBV5-6
j_gene: TRBJ2-7
abundance: .
CDR3nt: TGTGCCAGCAGTCCGGGACTTCACTCCTACGAGCAGTACTTC
CDR3aa: CASSPGLHSYEQYF

d_gene: TRBD2
v_gene: TRBV27
j_gene: TRBJ2-7
abundance: .
CDR3nt: TGTGCCAGCAGTATCCTAGCGGGTCCCTACGAGCAGTACTTC
CDR3aa: CASSILAGPYEQYF

d_gene: .
v_gene: TRBV30
j_gene: TRBJ2-3
abundance: few
CDR3nt: TGTGCCTGGAGTGGAGGGGGAGCGGGCACAGATACGCAGTATTTT
CDR3aa: CAWSGGGAGTDTQYF

d_gene: .
v_gene: TRBV7-2
j_gene: TRBJ2-7
abundance: once
CDR3nt: TGTGCCAGCAGCTTTACTTCCCTTTCTTCCTACGAGCAGTACTTC
CDR3aa: CASSFTSLSSYEQYF

d_gene: TRBD2
v_gene: TRBV2
j_gene: TRBJ2-7
abundance: .
CDR3nt: TGTGCCAGCAGCTGGACTAGCGGGAGGCCGACTTCTGCCTACGAGCAGTACTTC
CDR3aa: CASSWTSGRPTSAYEQYF

d_gene: TRBD1
v_gene: TRBV11-2
j_gene: TRBJ2-3
abundance: large
CDR3nt: TGTGCCAGCAGCCCAACAGGGGGTACGCAGTATTTT
CDR3aa: CASSPTGGTQYF

d_gene: TRBD2
v_gene: TRBV5-1
j_gene: TRBJ2-1
abundance: .
CDR3nt: TGCGCCAGCAGCTTCCCTAGCGGGGGGGCCATGAGAAATGAGCAGTTCTTC
CDR3aa: CASSFPSGGAMRNEQFF

d_gene: .
v_gene: TRBV5-1
j_gene: TRBJ1-1
abundance: .
CDR3nt: TGCGCCAGCACCTTATCGCGAGGAACTGAAGCTTTCTTT
CDR3aa: CASTLSRGTEAFF